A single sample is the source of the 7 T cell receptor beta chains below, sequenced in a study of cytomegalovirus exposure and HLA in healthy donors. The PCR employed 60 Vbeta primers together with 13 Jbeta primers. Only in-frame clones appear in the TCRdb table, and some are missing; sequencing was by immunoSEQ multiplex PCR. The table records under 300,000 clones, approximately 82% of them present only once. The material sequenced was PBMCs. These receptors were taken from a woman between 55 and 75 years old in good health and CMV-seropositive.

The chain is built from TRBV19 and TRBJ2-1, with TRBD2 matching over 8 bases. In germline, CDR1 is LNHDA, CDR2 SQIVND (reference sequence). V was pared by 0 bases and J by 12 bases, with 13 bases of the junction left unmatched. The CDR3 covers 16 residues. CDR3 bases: TGTGCCAGTAGTATAGACGGGCTAGCGGGTGGGCCGGGGCAGTTCTTC. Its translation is CASSIDGLAGGPGQFF.

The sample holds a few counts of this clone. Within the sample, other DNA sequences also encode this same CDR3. CDR3 loop: CASSFRDTEAFF. The CDR3 DNA follows: TGTGCCAGCAGCTTTCGGGACACTGAAGCTTTCTTT. This chain links TRBV5-5 with TRBJ1-1; D uncertain. Per germline, CDR1 SGHKS and CDR2 YYEKEE (reference sequence). The V and J ends lost 2 bases and 3 bases respectively, with 5 bases between them. The CDR3 contains 12 residues.

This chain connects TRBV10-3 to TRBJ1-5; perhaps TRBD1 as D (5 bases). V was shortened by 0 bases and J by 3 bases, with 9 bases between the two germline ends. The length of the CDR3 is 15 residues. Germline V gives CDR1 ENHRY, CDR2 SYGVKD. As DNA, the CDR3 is TGTGCCATCAGTGAGTCGAGGGACTTCAATCAGCCCCAGCATTTT. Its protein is CAISESRDFNQPQHF.

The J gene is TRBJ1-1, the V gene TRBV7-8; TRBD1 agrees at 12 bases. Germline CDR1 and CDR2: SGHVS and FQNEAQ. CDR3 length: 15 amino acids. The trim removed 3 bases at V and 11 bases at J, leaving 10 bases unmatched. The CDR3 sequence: CASSFRDRGLLEAFF. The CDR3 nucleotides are TGTGCCAGCAGCTTCCGGGACAGGGGGCTTCTGGAGGCTTTCTTT.

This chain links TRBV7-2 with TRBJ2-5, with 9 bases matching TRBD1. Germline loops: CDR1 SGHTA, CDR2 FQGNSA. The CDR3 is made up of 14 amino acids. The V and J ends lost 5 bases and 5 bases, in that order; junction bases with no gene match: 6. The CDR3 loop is CASSRQGGEETQYF. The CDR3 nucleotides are TGTGCCAGCAGCAGACAGGGGGGTGAGGAGACCCAGTACTTC.

The CDR3 loop reads CATSRETALVRGTTEAFF. The CDR3 nucleotides read TGTGCCACCAGCAGAGAAACCGCGCTCGTCAGAGGTACCACTGAAGCTTTCTTT. The chain uses TRBV15 and TRBJ1-1; D not certain. Germline V gives CDR1 LNHNV, CDR2 YYDKDF (reference sequence). This CDR3 has 18 residues. Trimming took 0 bases from V and 4 from J, leaving 21 bases between them.

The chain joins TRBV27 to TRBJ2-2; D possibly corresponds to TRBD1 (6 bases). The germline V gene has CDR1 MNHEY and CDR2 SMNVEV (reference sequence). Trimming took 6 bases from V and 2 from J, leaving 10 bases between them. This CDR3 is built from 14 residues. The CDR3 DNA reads TGTGCCAGCAGCCCGGGACAAAACACCGGGGAGCTGTTTTTT. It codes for CASSPGQNTGELFF.